This T cell receptor beta chain was sequenced for a study of T cell responses to AZD1222 COVID-19 vaccine. As for this clone: The antigen is not known.

Study-level results: Baseline testing showed seropositivity in only 6 or 7 AZD1222 recipients.

This CDR3 has 15 residues. V lost 8 bases, J lost 3 bases, and 7 bases stayed unmatched. Germline-derived CDR1 and CDR2 are MNHEY and SMNVEV (reference sequence). TCRdb keeps only in-frame clones here, not all; method: immunoSEQ multiplex PCR. The table shows about 97,000 clones, with 70% to 90% occurring only once. The sequences come from peripheral blood, collected on day 0 of AZD1222 vaccination. The V gene is TRBV27, the J gene TRBJ2-2; 9 bases fit TRBD1. The TCR comes from an adult in good health. CDR3 DNA: TGTGCCAGCCGAGGGGGACAGGGATACACCGGGGAGCTGTTTTTT. Its translation is CASRGGQGYTGELFF.